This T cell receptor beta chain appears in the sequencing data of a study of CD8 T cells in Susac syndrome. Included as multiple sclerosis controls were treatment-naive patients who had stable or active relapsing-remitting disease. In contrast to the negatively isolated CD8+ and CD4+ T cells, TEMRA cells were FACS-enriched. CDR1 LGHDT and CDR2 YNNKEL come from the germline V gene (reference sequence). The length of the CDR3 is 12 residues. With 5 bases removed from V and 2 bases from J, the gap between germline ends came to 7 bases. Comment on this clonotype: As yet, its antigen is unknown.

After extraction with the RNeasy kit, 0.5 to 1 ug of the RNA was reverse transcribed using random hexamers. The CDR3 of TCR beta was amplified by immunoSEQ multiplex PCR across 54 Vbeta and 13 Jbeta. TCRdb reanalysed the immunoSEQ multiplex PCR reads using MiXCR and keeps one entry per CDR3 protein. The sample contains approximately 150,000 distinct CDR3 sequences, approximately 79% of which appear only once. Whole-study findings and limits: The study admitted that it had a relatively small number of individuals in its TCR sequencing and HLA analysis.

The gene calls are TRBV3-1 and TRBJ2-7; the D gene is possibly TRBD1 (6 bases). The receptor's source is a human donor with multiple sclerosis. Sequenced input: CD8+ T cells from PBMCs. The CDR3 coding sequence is TGTGCCAGCAGCGGGGGCCCCTACGAGCAGTACTTC. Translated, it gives CASSGGPYEQYF.